This T cell receptor beta chain was profiled in a study of T cell changes during pregnancy in multiple sclerosis. TCRdb's copy holds only in-frame clones and misses some; the assay was immunoSEQ multiplex PCR. The data hold around 49,000 clones, with over 90% observed a single time. The CDR3 is made up of 15 amino acids. CDR1 SNHLY and CDR2 FYNNEI come from the germline V gene. With 4 bases clipped from V and 5 bases from J, the junction kept 8 bases outside the gene matches. This receptor was taken from a female donor in good health, enrolled as a control in a pregnancy study. The source material was CD4+ T cells from peripheral blood mononuclear cells, sampled after pregnancy. This chain links TRBV2 with TRBJ2-5; 9 nucleotides line up with TRBD1. The CDR3 loop is CASSAMDRGRETQYF. The CDR3 coding sequence is TGTGCCAGCAGTGCCATGGACAGGGGAAGGGAGACCCAGTACTTC.